This T cell receptor beta chain was sequenced in a study of T-cell reconstitution after alpha-beta-depleted transplantation in children. Per the germline V gene, CDR1 is DFQATT and CDR2 is SNEGSKA (reference sequence). V lost 1 base to trimming and J lost 10 bases; unmatched junction nucleotides: 8. The CDR3 has 14 residues. Preparation of the TCRbeta library used unique molecular identifiers. TCRdb ran MiXCR on the PCR reads and lists one entry per CDR3 protein. The sample lists over 550,000 distinct CDR3 sequences, over 9.5% occurring once. V gene TRBV20-1 combines with J gene TRBJ2-1; the match to TRBD2 covers 9 bases. The input for sequencing was PBMCs from the stem cell graft donor, taken from the stem cell graft. The TCR originated in a human donor who donated a stem cell graft to a child with acute myeloid leukemia. As DNA, the CDR3 is TGCAGTGCTAGAGTCGGGACTAGCTTATTGGAGCAGTTCTTC. Translating it yields CSARVGTSLLEQFF.